The sequence of this T cell receptor beta chain was determined in a study of T cell responses to AZD1222 COVID-19 vaccine. Overall study results and limits: It was only after the peak T cell response that any repertoires were sampled. The study found Spike-specific TCR breadth and depth rose after two AZD1222 doses. Only a handful of AZD1222 recipients tested seropositive at baseline.

As to this clone: Its antigen is unknown.

The germline V gene encodes CDR1 MDHEN and CDR2 SYDVKM. Trimming took 8 bases from V and 0 from J, leaving 22 bases between them. The CDR3 totals 17 residues. Assay: immunoSEQ multiplex PCR; the TCRdb copy retains only in-frame clones and omits some. Here the sample table reports about 140,000 clones. This chain connects TRBV28 to TRBJ1-1, with D possibly matching TRBD1 (6 bases). Sequencing was done on a sample of peripheral blood. The receptor comes from an adult in good health. This chain's CDR3 is CASSSIGWGLLNTEAFF. The CDR3 coding sequence is TGTGCCAGCTCTTCAATCGGCTGGGGGCTCCTGAACACTGAAGCTTTCTTT.